This T cell receptor beta chain was captured by sequencing in a study of memory CD4+ T cells and cytomegalovirus serostatus. General observations from the study: About 40% of the roughly 160 known CMV-associated TCRbeta sequences appeared in CD4+ memory. The CMV-associated TCR signature appears largely within the CD4+ memory repertoire.

From germline, CDR1 is SEHNR and CDR2 FQNEAQ (reference sequence). The CDR3 length is 17 residues. V lost 5 bases to trimming and J lost 0 bases; unmatched junction nucleotides: 7. The sort gate was single viable CD3+CD4+CD8-CD45RO+ cells for memory CD4+ T cells. Serum IgG to CMV pp150, pp28, p38 and p52 defined serostatus. This clone showed up just a few times. What it binds is unknown. Original methodology: After removing out-of-frame reads, approximately 2 million distinct TCRbeta sequences remained. Using immunoSEQ multiplex PCR, the repertoire was profiled, and TCRdb retains in-frame clones only, with some absent. The V and J calls and clone size are taken from that table; D and trimming were inferred from the DNA. The sample yields about 58,000 clones, less than 85% seen once.

This receptor was taken from an adult in good health and CMV-seronegative. Some clones in this sample may be carry-over from other donors' samples. The rearrangement uses TRBV7-9 and TRBJ1-6; 7 nucleotides match TRBD1. Sequences were obtained from memory CD4+ T cells from blood. The CDR3 DNA sequence: TGTGCCAGCAGCACCTATAGGACAGGCTCCTATAATTCACCCCTCCACTTT. It encodes CASSTYRTGSYNSPLHF.